A single sample is the source of the 21 T cell receptor beta chains below, sequenced in a study of cytomegalovirus exposure and HLA in healthy donors (dated by TCRdb to 2015 to 2018). The protocol used for the library was the immunoSEQ multiplex PCR assay. A mixture of 60 forward primers for TCR Vbeta segments and 13 reverse primers for TCR Jbeta segments was used in the multiplex PCR. The table was pulled from immuneACCESS by TCRdb, which kept in-frame rearrangements only. Such tables lose some clones; where checked, under half of the loss comes from unresolved V genes, and the rest has no known cause. For this sample the table gives some 110,000 clones, of which 75% were detected only once. The ten largest clones take up roughly 3% of the sample. Source material: PBMCs. Receptor source: a male donor in good health and CMV-seropositive.

The chain uses TRBV19 and TRBJ1-2, with unresolved D. The V end was cut by 7 bases, the J end by 6 bases, with 15 bases between. CDR1 is LNHDA, CDR2 SQIVND, per germline (reference sequence). The CDR3 consists of 13 residues. The CDR3 loop reads CASTSRGVHGYTF. CDR3 nucleotide sequence: TGTGCCAGTACCTCACGCGGGGTACATGGCTACACCTTC.

V and J are TRBV9 and TRBJ2-3; TRBD2 agrees at 8 bases. The CDR3 loop spans 17 amino acids. J lost 0 bases, V lost 1 base, and 7 bases had no gene match. Germline values: CDR1 SGDLS, CDR2 YYNGEE. The CDR3 spells CASSVSTGGHSTDTQYF. The CDR3 DNA reads TGTGCCAGCAGCGTATCAACGGGGGGGCATAGCACAGATACGCAGTATTTT. The full variable domain, completed using reference TRBV9 and TRBJ2-3, is DSGVTQTPKHLITATGQRVTLRCSPRSGDLSVYWYQQSLDQGLQFLIQYYNGEERAKGNILERFSAQQFPDLHSELNLSSLELGDSALYFCASSVSTGGHSTDTQYFGPGTRLTVL.

The genes are TRBV6-5 and TRBJ1-2; 9 bases are a match to TRBD1. Germline V gene lookup returns CDR1 MNHEY and CDR2 SVGAGI. The ends lost 5 bases at V and 7 bases at J; junction bases unmatched: 8. This CDR3 has 14 residues. The CDR3 nucleotides are TGTGCCAGCAGTAAAGGGACAGGGTTAGCTGGCTACACCTTC. Amino acid sequence: CASSKGTGLAGYTF.

The gene calls are TRBV19 and TRBJ2-7; the match to TRBD1 covers 10 bases. V lost 4 bases to trimming and J lost 3 bases; unmatched junction nucleotides: 9. This CDR3 comprises 16 residues. Per germline, CDR1 LNHDA and CDR2 SQIVND (reference sequence). The CDR3: CASSNQPGQGLYEQYF. The CDR3 nucleotides read TGTGCCAGTAGTAACCAGCCGGGACAGGGGCTCTACGAGCAGTACTTC.

This CDR3 reads CSALRDRGRTNEKLFF. The CDR3 nucleotides read TGCAGCGCCCTCCGGGACAGGGGAAGGACTAATGAAAAACTGTTTTTT. The V gene is TRBV29-1, the J gene TRBJ1-4; 10 bases align to TRBD1. The CDR3 runs to 16 residues. Germline-derived CDR1 and CDR2 are SQVTM and ANQGSEA. V lost 7 bases, J lost 2 bases, and 10 bases stayed unmatched.

This chain connects TRBV28 to TRBJ1-1, with TRBD1 identical over 7 bases. The J segment lost 1 base and the V segment lost 3 bases, leaving 5 bases of the junction unmatched. This CDR3 has 15 amino acids. Germline CDR1 reads MDHEN; CDR2 reads SYDVKM. The CDR3 protein is CASSLEGAWNTEAFF. CDR3 nucleotides: TGTGCCAGCAGTTTGGAGGGGGCGTGGAACACTGAAGCTTTCTTT.

This clone was detected a few times. CDR3: CATSNQRSYEQYF. In nucleotides, the CDR3 is TGTGCCACCAGCAACCAGCGGAGCTACGAGCAGTACTTC. This chain connects TRBV15 to TRBJ2-7; D perhaps matches TRBD2 (5 bases). CDR1 is LNHNV, CDR2 YYDKDF, per germline (reference sequence). The V end lost 4 bases, the J end lost 3 bases, and 10 bases lay between the germline ends. The CDR3 loop spans 13 amino acids.

V is TRBV7-9 and J is TRBJ1-2; D possibly corresponds to TRBD1 (6 bases). Germline CDR1 reads SEHNR; CDR2 reads FQNEAQ (reference sequence). V lost 1 base and J 8 bases, leaving 17 bases between the germline ends. This CDR3 has 15 amino acids. CDR3 nucleotide sequence: TGTGCCAGCAGCTTAGATCCCCGGACAGCGAGCGGCTACACCTTC. It is translated as CASSLDPRTASGYTF. Complete variable domain (other parts from reference TRBV7-9 and TRBJ1-2): DTGVSQNPRHKITKRGQNVTFRCDPISEHNRLYWYRQTLGQGPEFLTYFQNEAQLEKSRLLSDRFSAERPKGSFSTLEIQRTEQGDSAMYLCASSLDPRTASGYTFGSGTRLTVV.

The chain couples TRBV25-1 to TRBJ2-3; maybe TRBD2 (7 bases). Looked up from germline, CDR1 is MGHDK and CDR2 is SYGVNS. The CDR3 contains 16 residues. V was pared by 4 bases and J by 5 bases, with 19 bases between. Here the CDR3 reads CASSGQVASGLDTQYF. The CDR3 nucleotides read TGTGCCAGCAGTGGACAGGTGGCTAGCGGCTTAGATACGCAGTATTTT.

This chain links TRBV6-5 with TRBJ2-3; 7 bases map to TRBD1. This CDR3 has 14 residues. The V gene end was trimmed by 5 bases and the J gene end by 0 bases; junction bases not matched to a gene: 2. Germline loops: CDR1 MNHEY, CDR2 SVGAGI. CDR3 in DNA: TGTGCCAGCAGTCAGGGGGATAGCACAGATACGCAGTATTTT. Protein product: CASSQGDSTDTQYF.

This clone was seen repeatedly, ten times or more. The chain links TRBV6-1 to TRBJ1-4; 11 positions agree with TRBD1. This CDR3 has 15 amino acids. V gave up 1 base and J gave up 8 bases; unmatched junction bases: 3. Germline values: CDR1 MNHNS, CDR2 SASEGT. CDR3 coding DNA: TGTGCCAGCAGTGAAGGGGGACAGGGGGGAGAAAAACTGTTTTTT. Protein sequence: CASSEGGQGGEKLFF.

The rearrangement joins TRBV7-2 to TRBJ2-2; tentatively, D is TRBD1 (6 bases). The CDR3 totals 16 residues. Germline V gene lookup returns CDR1 SGHTA and CDR2 FQGNSA. Trimming removed 0 bases from V and 5 bases from J, with 13 bases in between. CDR3 nucleotide sequence: TGTGCCAGCAGCTTAGCGCAGGGGTATCAGACCGGGGAGCTGTTTTTT. Its translation is CASSLAQGYQTGELFF.

The CDR3 DNA sequence: TGTGCCAGCAGCTCCCGGGTGAATGAGCAGTTCTTC. It specifies CASSSRVNEQFF. The V and J genes are TRBV7-2 and TRBJ2-1; D is uncertain. The CDR3 extends over 12 amino acids. Trimming removed 4 bases from V and 7 bases from J, with 8 bases in between. Looked up from germline, CDR1 is SGHTA and CDR2 is FQGNSA.

The J gene is TRBJ2-1, the V gene TRBV14; possibly TRBD1 for D (6 bases). V was clipped by 5 bases and J by 6 bases, with 17 bases between them. CDR3 length: 15 residues. Germline loops: CDR1 SGHDN, CDR2 FVKESK. In DNA form, the CDR3 reads TGTGCCAGCAGCACATACCCAGGGGCCGGCAATGAGCAGTTCTTC. Translated: CASSTYPGAGNEQFF.

The chain is built from TRBV27 and TRBJ2-5, with D possibly being TRBD1 (6 bases). CDR1 and CDR2 from the germline V gene are MNHEY and SMNVEV (reference sequence). The CDR3 spans 14 residues. The germline V and J ends were trimmed by 7 bases and 1 base, with 13 bases remaining between them. Here the CDR3 reads CASKTDSGQETQYF. The CDR3 nucleotides read TGTGCCAGCAAAACGGACAGCGGCCAAGAGACCCAGTACTTC.

V is TRBV5-1 and J is TRBJ2-7, with TRBD2 matching 10 bases. The CDR3 sequence is 15 residues long. Germline-derived CDR1 and CDR2 are SGHRS and YFSETQ. J gave up 4 bases and V 0 bases, and 4 bases lay outside the gene matches. The CDR3 region is CASSLAVTSGYEQYF. The CDR3 DNA is TGCGCCAGCAGCTTGGCGGTGACTAGCGGGTACGAGCAGTACTTC. Full variable domain (remainder filled in from reference TRBV5-1 and TRBJ2-7): KAGVTQTPRYLIKTRGQQVTLSCSPISGHRSVSWYQQTPGQGLQFLFEYFSETQRNKGNFPGRFSGRQFSNSRSEMNVSTLELGDSALYLCASSLAVTSGYEQYFGPGTRLTVT.

CDR3 DNA sequence: TGTGCCAGCAGCTTAGCCGTGGGAGTATACAATGAGCAGTTCTTC. Amino acids: CASSLAVGVYNEQFF. The chain carries TRBV11-2 and TRBJ2-1; D perhaps matches TRBD2 (5 bases). The V gene lost 1 base and the J gene lost 4 bases, with 11 bases spanning the gap. This CDR3 comprises 15 residues. The germline V gene encodes CDR1 SGHAT and CDR2 FQNNGV.

This clone was seen only once. The chain is built from TRBV5-1 and TRBJ2-1; TRBD2 agrees at 8 bases. V was pared by 3 bases and J by 7 bases, with 15 bases of the junction left unmatched. The CDR3 extends over 17 amino acids. Germline CDR1 is SGHRS and CDR2 is YFSETQ. This CDR3 is CASSSPSGGRIRNEQFF. CDR3 nucleotides: TGCGCCAGCAGCTCCCCCTCGGGCGGGAGGATTCGAAATGAGCAGTTCTTC.

The chain recombines TRBV29-1 with TRBJ2-2; 8 bases fit TRBD1. Germline CDR1 reads SQVTM; CDR2 reads ANQGSEA. There are 15 residues in the CDR3. The ends lost 6 bases at V and 1 base at J; junction bases unmatched: 7. Here the CDR3 reads CSVDTGTGNTGELFF. The CDR3 nucleotides read TGCAGCGTGGACACCGGGACAGGGAACACCGGGGAGCTGTTTTTT.

This chain joins TRBV4-1 and TRBJ2-7; D may be TRBD1 (6 bases). V gave up 0 bases and J gave up 4 bases, with 10 bases separating them. CDR3 length equals 14 residues. CDR1 is MGHRA and CDR2 is YSYEKL in the germline V gene. CDR3 coding DNA: TGCGCCAGCAGCCAAGATACAGGGTCTTACGAGCAGTACTTC. Amino acid sequence: CASSQDTGSYEQYF.

This clone was detected a few times. V gene TRBV7-2 combines with J gene TRBJ2-7; TRBD2 matches at 8 bases. In germline, CDR1 is SGHTA, CDR2 FQGNSA. The CDR3 length is 15 residues. V lost 3 bases and J lost 5; bases outside the gene matches: 9. This chain's CDR3 is CASSFFTSGSNEQYF. DNA of the CDR3: TGTGCCAGCAGCTTTTTTACCAGCGGGAGTAACGAGCAGTACTTC.